The following is a T cell receptor (beta chain) sequence with its context. Per the germline V gene, CDR1 is GTSNPN and CDR2 is SVGIG (reference sequence). The CDR3 totals 12 residues. The V end lost 5 bases, the J end lost 0 bases, and 6 bases lay between the germline ends. The data stem from a study of blood T cell repertoires in COVID-19. Overall study context: Both acute and convalescent COVID-19 samples were obtained from the United States, Italy and Spain. PBMCs, B-cell-depleted T cells, or T cells were the source of the cDNA or gDNA that made up the material.

Only in-frame clones appear in the TCRdb table, and some are missing; sequencing was by immunoSEQ multiplex PCR. The table records around 70,000 clones, roughly 87% of them present only once. The sample comprised peripheral blood. The genes are TRBV30 and TRBJ2-3; D call uncertain. The receptor comes from a man in his fifties or sixties with active COVID-19. The CDR3 nucleotides are TGTGCCTGGTCTGAGAGCACAGATACGCAGTATTTT. As protein: CAWSESTDTQYF.